The next 18 T cell receptor beta chains were all read from a single sample in a study of graft-versus-host responses after intestinal transplantation. Their target antigens are unknown. The method was immunoSEQ multiplex PCR; TCRdb's version includes in-frame clones alone and lacks a portion of them. The table includes over 40,000 clones, around 85% detected once. This material consisted of unstimulated CD4+ T cells sorted from spleen or lymph node cells, taken before transplant. The receptors were sampled from a human donor who was the organ donor for an intestinal transplant.

For the CDR3, the DNA is TGTGCCACCAGCAGAGATTTACCCTCGCCCAGGGACTCTACTTTTAACTATGGCTACACCTTC. Translated: CATSRDLPSPRDSTFNYGYTF. The genes are TRBV15 and TRBJ1-2; D is perhaps TRBD1 (5 bases). The CDR3 has 21 amino acids. V lost 0 bases and J lost 1, with 27 bases in between. CDR1 is LNHNV and CDR2 is YYDKDF in the germline V gene (reference sequence).

The chain has TRBV15 and TRBJ2-5, with D perhaps given as TRBD1 or TRBD2 (5 bases each). The CDR3 totals 17 residues. V shed 1 base and J shed 3 bases, with 18 bases lying between them. Per germline, CDR1 LNHNV and CDR2 YYDKDF (reference sequence). The CDR3 sequence: CATSRVTPRGGKETQYF. CDR3 DNA sequence: TGTGCCACCAGCAGAGTAACCCCCCGGGGCGGAAAAGAGACCCAGTACTTC.

The J gene is TRBJ2-1, the V gene TRBV7-2; D is ambiguous. This CDR3 has 15 amino acids. The germline V gene encodes CDR1 SGHTA and CDR2 FQGNSA. The ends were cut back, 6 bases at V and 0 bases at J, with 12 bases in the middle. The CDR3 DNA reads as TGTGCCAGCAGTTTGGACCCGAGCTCCTACAATGAGCAGTTCTTC. Translating gives CASSLDPSSYNEQFF.

This chain joins TRBV11-3 and TRBJ2-5; weak D call: TRBD1 (5 bases). The CDR3 extends over 13 amino acids. CDR1 is SGHNT and CDR2 is YENEEA in the germline V gene. V lost 5 bases, J lost 4 bases, and 11 bases lay in between. The CDR3: CASSPRRVETQYF. The CDR3 DNA reads TGTGCCAGCAGCCCCCGCAGGGTAGAGACCCAGTACTTC.

V and J are TRBV11-2 and TRBJ1-2; D might be TRBD1 (6 bases). Per germline, CDR1 SGHAT and CDR2 FQNNGV. V gave up 5 bases and J gave up 3 bases, with 10 bases separating them. This CDR3 is 13 amino acids long. For the CDR3, the DNA is TGTGCCAGCAGCCCCCGGACAGACTATGGCTACACCTTC. Its translation is CASSPRTDYGYTF. Full variable domain (rest looked up from reference TRBV11-2 and TRBJ1-2): EAGVAQSPRYKIIEKRQSVAFWCNPISGHATLYWYQQILGQGPKLLIQFQNNGVVDDSQLPKDRFSAERLKGVDSTLKIQPAKLEDSAVYLCASSPRTDYGYTFGSGTRLTVV.

This rearrangement joins TRBV6-1 to TRBJ1-5; D is perhaps TRBD1 (6 bases). V shed 3 bases and J shed 6 bases, with 6 bases lying between them. The CDR3 loop spans 12 amino acids. From germline, CDR1 is MNHNS and CDR2 SASEGT. CDR3 nucleotides: TGTGCCAGCAGTGACAGGGGTCAGCCCCAGCATTTT. Protein product: CASSDRGQPQHF.

The rearrangement links TRBV5-1 to TRBJ2-6; D is undetermined. The CDR3 is 17 amino acids. Germline CDR1 and CDR2: SGHRS and YFSETQ. V was clipped by 4 bases and J by 0 bases, with 14 bases between them. The DNA of the CDR3 is TGCGCCAGCAGCCCCCCCGGACGGTCCTCTGGGGCCAACGTCCTGACTTTC. Protein product: CASSPPGRSSGANVLTF.

CDR3 DNA: TGTGCCAGTAGACCAACAGGCCTGGAGGTAGAGACCCAGTACTTC. Encoded protein: CASRPTGLEVETQYF. V gene TRBV19 combines with J gene TRBJ2-5; D possibly matches TRBD1 or TRBD2 (5 bases each). This CDR3 region has 15 residues. V lost 6 bases and J 4 bases, leaving 18 bases between the germline ends. Germline CDR1 reads LNHDA; CDR2 reads SQIVND (reference sequence).

The chain joins TRBV11-2 to TRBJ2-5, with 13 bases matching TRBD2. The length of the CDR3 is 15 residues. J gave up 2 bases and V 3 bases, and 0 bases lay outside the gene matches. The germline V gene has CDR1 SGHAT and CDR2 FQNNGV. CDR3 in amino acids: CASSLGLAGQETQYF. CDR3 in DNA: TGTGCCAGCAGCTTGGGACTAGCGGGGCAAGAGACCCAGTACTTC.

A single count supports this clone. The rearrangement links TRBV19 to TRBJ2-3, with a possible D match to TRBD1 (6 bases). This CDR3 contains 13 residues. V lost 3 bases, J lost 5 bases, and 9 bases lay in between. In germline, CDR1 is LNHDA, CDR2 SQIVND (reference sequence). CDR3 amino acids: CASSIKGGDTQYF. In DNA, the CDR3 is TGTGCCAGTAGTATTAAAGGGGGAGATACGCAGTATTTT.

The chain joins TRBV7-9 to TRBJ2-5, with 8 bases lining up with TRBD1. The J segment lost 4 bases and the V segment lost 5 bases, leaving 6 bases of the junction unmatched. The CDR3 covers 14 residues. CDR1 and CDR2 from the germline V gene are SEHNR and FQNEAQ (reference sequence). As DNA, the CDR3 is TGTGCCAGCAGCACCGACAGGGGCGGAGAGACCCAGTACTTC. The encoded protein is CASSTDRGGETQYF.

V usage is TRBV9 and J usage is TRBJ1-5; no reliable D call. Per germline, CDR1 SGDLS and CDR2 YYNGEE. The CDR3 length is 14 residues. V was trimmed by 0 bases and J by 9 bases, leaving 13 bases between them. DNA for the CDR3: TGTGCCAGCAGCGTAGGGGCAGAGGGTTGGCCCCAGCATTTT. The encoded protein is CASSVGAEGWPQHF.

The rearrangement uses TRBV7-9 and TRBJ2-3; 7 bases align to TRBD2. This CDR3 is 15 amino acids long. J gave up 2 bases and V 3 bases, and 5 bases lay outside the gene matches. CDR1 and CDR2 from the germline V gene are SEHNR and FQNEAQ (reference sequence). This chain's CDR3 is CASSFGGRITDTQYF. As DNA, the CDR3 is TGTGCCAGCAGCTTCGGGGGGAGGATCACAGATACGCAGTATTTT. Full variable domain (rest looked up from reference TRBV7-9 and TRBJ2-3): DTGVSQNPRHKITKRGQNVTFRCDPISEHNRLYWYRQTLGQGPEFLTYFQNEAQLEKSRLLSDRFSAERPKGSFSTLEIQRTEQGDSAMYLCASSFGGRITDTQYFGPGTRLTVL.

In nucleotides, the CDR3 is TGCGCCAGCAGCTTAACAGCCAACCTCCAAGAGACCCAGTACTTC. As protein: CASSLTANLQETQYF. The chain has TRBV5-1 and TRBJ2-5; D remains unclear. In germline, CDR1 is SGHRS, CDR2 YFSETQ. The CDR3 sequence is 15 residues long. Trimming pared 2 bases from V and 1 base from J, leaving 12 bases between.

J is TRBJ2-2 and V is TRBV19; TRBD2 matches 10 bases. The germline gives CDR1 LNHDA, CDR2 SQIVND (reference sequence). The CDR3 sequence is 17 residues long. J gave up 0 bases and V 6 bases, and 7 bases lay outside the gene matches. The CDR3 DNA reads TGTGCCAGTAGACGGACTAGCGGCACCGCGAACACCGGGGAGCTGTTTTTT. As protein: CASRRTSGTANTGELFF.

The chain is built from TRBV10-2 and TRBJ1-2, with D possibly TRBD1 on 5 matching bases. Germline values: CDR1 WSHSY, CDR2 SAAADI. CDR3 size: 14 residues. Deletions cut 5 bases from V and 3 bases from J, with 13 bases between. CDR3 DNA: TGCGCCAGCAGTAACCGTCGGGGGGACTATGGCTACACCTTC. Its protein product is CASSNRRGDYGYTF.

This rearrangement joins TRBV15 to TRBJ2-7; D uncertain. CDR3 length: 13 amino acids. Trimming took off 3 bases at V and 4 bases at J, with 10 bases between the two ends. CDR1 LNHNV and CDR2 YYDKDF come from the germline V gene (reference sequence). In nucleotides, the CDR3 is TGTGCCACCAGCAGTGGGGTAGTATACGAGCAGTACTTC. This codes for CATSSGVVYEQYF.

The J gene is TRBJ2-5, the V gene TRBV4-2; 13 bases fit TRBD2. This CDR3 has 16 amino acids. V lost 0 bases to trimming and J lost 5 bases; unmatched junction nucleotides: 3. Germline V gene lookup returns CDR1 LGHNA and CDR2 YNFKEQ. The CDR3 DNA reads TGTGCCAGCAGCCAAGATGGGACTAGCGGGGTGGAGACCCAGTACTTC. Translating it yields CASSQDGTSGVETQYF.